This TCR beta chain was observed in a study of blood T cell repertoires in COVID-19. Original analysis: Estimated nucleated cell counts came from reference gene primer amplification. The data were produced by immunoSEQ multiplex PCR, yet TCRdb's version contains in-frame clones alone and is incomplete. V, J and clone size are those of that table, while D and trimming were read from the DNA. The table has a few hundred thousand clones, 70% to 90% seen once. After removal of 0 bases from V and 8 bases from J, the junction contained 8 bases not matched to a gene. Germline assignment: CDR1 GTSNPN and CDR2 SVGIG (reference sequence). The CDR3 length is 14 residues. Comment on this clone: This CDR3 is also generated by other DNA sequences in the sample.

Sequenced input: peripheral blood. The chain joins TRBV30 to TRBJ1-1; 8 positions agree with TRBD1. This TCR came from a woman younger than 35 who had recovered from COVID-19. The CDR3 nucleotides read TGTGCCTGGAGTGTGCCCGGGACAGGCGTCGAAGCTTTCTTT. This codes for CAWSVPGTGVEAFF.